Reported below is one TCR beta chain. This sample stems from a study of blood T cell repertoires in COVID-19. Study in general: The origin of the acute and convalescent COVID-19 samples was the United States, Italy and Spain. PBMCs, B-cell-depleted T cells, or T cells were the source of the cDNA or gDNA that made up the material.

In the original processing: Reference gene primers were amplified, and this amplification served to estimate nucleated cell counts. Generated by immunoSEQ multiplex PCR, the TCRdb table keeps only in-frame clones and is missing some. The V and J calls and clone size come from that table; D and trimming were worked out from the DNA. The sample gives about 440,000 clones, 80% to 90% of which show up once; roughly 4% is in the top ten. Per germline, CDR1 DFQATT and CDR2 SNEGSKA (reference sequence). V lost 3 bases to trimming and J lost 5 bases, with 16 bases between them. This CDR3 has 14 amino acids. The rearrangement uses TRBV20-1 and TRBJ1-1; D remains unclear. The TCR sequence derives from a woman aged 25 to 39 with acute or convalescent COVID-19. Sequenced material: peripheral blood. The chain's CDR3 is CSASEEGSVTEAFF. The CDR3 nucleotides read TGCAGTGCTAGTGAGGAGGGTTCGGTAACTGAAGCTTTCTTT.